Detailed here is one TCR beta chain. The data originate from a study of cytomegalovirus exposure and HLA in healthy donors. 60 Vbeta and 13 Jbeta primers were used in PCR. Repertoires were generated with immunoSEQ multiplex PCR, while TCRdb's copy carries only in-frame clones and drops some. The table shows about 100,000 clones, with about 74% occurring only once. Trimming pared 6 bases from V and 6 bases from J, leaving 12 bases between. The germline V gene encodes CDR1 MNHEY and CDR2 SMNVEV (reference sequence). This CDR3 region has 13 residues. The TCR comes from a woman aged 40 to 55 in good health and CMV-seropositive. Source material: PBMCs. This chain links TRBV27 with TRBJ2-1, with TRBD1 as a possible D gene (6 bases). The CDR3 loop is CASRRDTGNEQFF. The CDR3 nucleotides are TGTGCCAGCAGACGGGACACGGGCAATGAGCAGTTCTTC.